This T cell receptor beta chain was recorded in a study of patients and donors after allogeneic stem cell transplantation. CDR3 length: 15 amino acids. V trimming: 6 bases; J trimming: 2 bases; junction bases outside the gene matches: 7. This clonotype was found many times. TCRdb re-analysed the RT-PCR reads in MiXCR, keeping a single row per CDR3 protein. Of 400,000 to 450,000 distinct CDR3 sequences listed, 16% are singletons. The chain carries TRBV12-3 or TRBV12-4 and TRBJ2-3, with TRBD1 matching 8 bases. Sequenced: blood, either unsorted or a sorted T cell fraction (not recorded which). This TCR came from a human donor who was either an allogeneic HSCT recipient or a stem cell or donor lymphocyte infusion donor (not recorded which). It is not recorded whose cells these are; they may come from a transplant donor. CDR3 loop: CASSYGTGHTDTQYF. CDR3 coding DNA: TGTGCCAGCAGCTATGGGACAGGCCACACAGATACGCAGTATTTT.